This T cell receptor beta chain was obtained from a study of shared clonotypes between healthy human individuals. Libraries were prepared by immunoSEQ multiplex PCR; TCRdb keeps only in-frame clonotypes and omits some of them. The table lists about 2.1 million clones, under 95% of them singletons, with about 1.8% in the top ten. CD8 cells classed as naive were CD45RO-negative and positively selected for CCR7, excluding terminally differentiated effector memory CD45RA+ cells. The sequence was obtained from a man in his late teens or twenties in good health. Some clones in this sample may be carry-over from other donors' samples. The sequencing sample was made of naive CD8+ T cells from PBMCs.

CDR3: CASRSGFEAFF. Here the CDR3 DNA reads TGTGCCAGCAGGTCGGGGTTTGAAGCTTTCTTT. The chain uses TRBV6-5 and TRBJ1-1, with no clear D. V was trimmed by 6 bases and J by 7 bases, leaving 9 bases between them. CDR1 and CDR2 from the germline V gene are MNHEY and SVGAGI. There are 11 residues in the CDR3.